A selection of T cell receptor beta chains follows, all from one sample in a study of CD8 T cells in Susac syndrome. TCRdb reanalysed the immunoSEQ multiplex PCR reads using MiXCR and keeps one entry per CDR3 protein. The sample holds about 150,000 distinct CDR3 sequences, roughly 95% seen once. The sample taken for sequencing was CD4+ T cells from PBMCs. Receptors originate from a human donor in good health. Both conserved end residues are part of each CDR3. Each record gives: J gene, clone size, V gene, D gene, CDR3 DNA, CDR3 protein. The D gene is left open where the match is weak. Not all rows give a size; the values are once, few, many and, for expanded clones, a class.

TRBJ2-3 | - | TRBV24-1 | - | TGTGCCACCAGTGTCGGGACCCACACAGATACGCAGTATTTT | CATSVGTHTDTQYF
TRBJ2-1 | - | TRBV5-4 | - | TGTGCCAGCAGCTATCAGTACAATGAGCAGTTCTTC | CASSYQYNEQFF
TRBJ2-1 | - | TRBV24-1 | - | TGTGCCACCAGTGATTTCAGGGGCGATGAGCAGTTCTTC | CATSDFRGDEQFF
TRBJ1-1 | - | TRBV6-5 | TRBD1 | TGTGCCAGCAGTGAGGACAGGGGAGAAACTGAAGCTTTCTTT | CASSEDRGETEAFF
TRBJ2-7 | - | TRBV24-1 | TRBD2 | TGTGCCACCAGTGATACATCCGGGACTAGCGGAACCTACGAGCAGTACTTC | CATSDTSGTSGTYEQYF
TRBJ1-5 | - | TRBV18 | - | TGTGCCAGCTCTCTCTCCAGGGATCAGCCCCAGCATTTT | CASSLSRDQPQHF
TRBJ1-1 | - | TRBV5-4 | TRBD1 | TGTGCCAGCAGCTTGGCTGGCAGGGGGCATACTGAAGCTTTCTTT | CASSLAGRGHTEAFF
TRBJ2-2 | - | TRBV2 | - | TGTGCCAGCAGTGAAGCCGACAGCACCGGGGAGCTGTTTTTT | CASSEADSTGELFF
TRBJ1-2 | - | TRBV5-4 | - | TGTGCCAGCAGCTTGCCACGATCAGAACATGGCTACACCTTC | CASSLPRSEHGYTF
TRBJ2-1 | - | TRBV7-6 | - | TGTGCCAGCAGCATAATACAGGGAGGCACCTACAATGAGCAGTTCTTC | CASSIIQGGTYNEQFF
TRBJ2-3 | few | TRBV20-1 | - | TGCAGTGCTAGCGGGAGTGAAGATACGCAGTATTTT | CSASGSEDTQYF
TRBJ2-5 | - | TRBV11-2 | - | TGTGCCAGCAGCTTACAGGGGCCCGAGACCCAGTACTTC | CASSLQGPETQYF
TRBJ2-5 | - | TRBV5-1 | - | TGCGCCAGCAGCGAACAGGGAGGAGAGACCCAGTACTTC | CASSEQGGETQYF
TRBJ2-3 | - | TRBV7-2 | - | TGTGCCAGCAGCTCTAGACGAGAGTCCCCAGATACGCAGTATTTT | CASSSRRESPDTQYF
TRBJ2-2 | - | TRBV10-3 | TRBD2 | TGTGCCATCAACCCCGGGACTAGCGGGAGGTTAACCGGGGAGCTGTTTTTT | CAINPGTSGRLTGELFF
TRBJ2-5 | - | TRBV4-2 | TRBD1 | TGTGCCAGCAGCCGCCTTGGGACAGTGGGGGTGGAGACCCAGTACTTC | CASSRLGTVGVETQYF
TRBJ2-3 | - | TRBV19 | - | TGTGCCAGTAGTCGTTTAACAGGGACAGATACGCAGTATTTT | CASSRLTGTDTQYF
TRBJ2-5 | - | TRBV3-1 | TRBD2 | TGTGCCAGCAGCCAAGAAAAAGGACTAGCAGGGGAGACCCAGTACTTC | CASSQEKGLAGETQYF
TRBJ2-1 | - | TRBV13 | TRBD2 | TGTGCCAGCAGCTGGGAGCGGGAGAGATTGGATGAGCAGTTCTTC | CASSWERERLDEQFF
TRBJ2-3 | - | TRBV15 | TRBD1 | TGTGCCACCAGCAGAGACCCGGGACAGACAGATACGCAGTATTTT | CATSRDPGQTDTQYF
TRBJ1-3 | - | TRBV5-1 | - | TGCGCCAGCAGCGCCACAGCCTCTGGAAACACCATATATTTT | CASSATASGNTIYF
TRBJ1-4 | once | TRBV7-9 | TRBD1 | TGTGCCAGCAGCTCAGCCCGGGACAGGGCTAATGAAAAACTGTTTTTT | CASSSARDRANEKLFF
TRBJ2-7 | - | TRBV29-1 | - | TGCAGCGTCGCCCGGGCCCTCTCCTACGAGCAGTACTTC | CSVARALSYEQYF
TRBJ2-7 | - | TRBV10-3 | - | TGTGCCATCAGTGAGTCTATCGGCAGCTACTCCTACGAGCAGTACTTC | CAISESIGSYSYEQYF
TRBJ2-7 | - | TRBV29-1 | - | TGCAGCGTTGAAGACCGGGACCAAAATTCCTACGAGCAGTACTTC | CSVEDRDQNSYEQYF
TRBJ1-1 | - | TRBV2 | - | TGTGCCAGCAGAAGGTATCCTGAAGCTTTCTTT | CASRRYPEAFF
TRBJ2-7 | - | TRBV3-1 | - | TGTGCCAGCAGCCAAGGGCGGATTAGCTCCTACGAGCAGTACTTC | CASSQGRISSYEQYF
TRBJ2-7 | - | TRBV18 | - | TGTGCCAGCTCACCATCACGAACCTCCTACGAGCAGTACTTC | CASSPSRTSYEQYF
TRBJ1-4 | - | TRBV23-1 | TRBD1 | TGCGCCAGCAGGCCAGGACAGGGGGTTTATGAAAAACTGTTTTTT | CASRPGQGVYEKLFF
TRBJ2-7 | few | TRBV5-4 | - | TGTGCCAGCAGCTTGGCAGGCGAGCAGTACTTC | CASSLAGEQYF
TRBJ2-1 | - | TRBV3-1 | TRBD1 | TGTGCCAGCAGCCAGGGACAGGGCCCCTACAATGAGCAGTTCTTC | CASSQGQGPYNEQFF
TRBJ1-2 | - | TRBV20-1 | - | TGCAGTGCTAGAGTCCCCAGTAGCGGAAATCACTATGGCTACACCTTC | CSARVPSSGNHYGYTF
TRBJ2-1 | - | TRBV7-9 | TRBD2 | TGTGCCAGCAGCTTAGCCGCTAGCGGGAGTGGAAATGAGCAGTTCTTC | CASSLAASGSGNEQFF
TRBJ2-5 | - | TRBV10-3 | TRBD1 | TGTGCCATCAGTACCCCGGGACAGGGGAGGGAGACCCAGTACTTC | CAISTPGQGRETQYF
TRBJ2-1 | - | TRBV20-1 | TRBD2 | TGCAGTGCTAGTCCGAGACTAGCGTTCCACCCGTTCTTC | CSASPRLAFHPFF
TRBJ1-5 | - | TRBV7-2 | TRBD1 | TGTGCCAGCAGCCCTTATCCGGGACAGGGGTTTGGGCAGCCCCAGCATTTT | CASSPYPGQGFGQPQHF
TRBJ2-3 | - | TRBV9 | - | TGTGCCAGCAGCCCTAGGAGAGGGGGGGCGAGCACAGATACGCAGTATTTT | CASSPRRGGASTDTQYF
TRBJ2-5 | - | TRBV29-1 | TRBD1 | TGCAGCGCAACGGGACAGGGGACGCAGACCCAGTACTTC | CSATGQGTQTQYF
TRBJ1-5 | - | TRBV19 | TRBD1 | TGTGCCAGTAGAGACAGGGTGAGCAATCAGCCCCAGCATTTT | CASRDRVSNQPQHF
TRBJ1-1 | - | TRBV5-1 | - | TGCGCCAGCAGCTTGGAGGTAGGGGGGAACACTGAAGCTTTCTTT | CASSLEVGGNTEAFF
TRBJ1-1 | - | TRBV7-9 | TRBD1 | TGTGCCAGCAGCCGCGGGACAGCCACTGAAGCTTTCTTT | CASSRGTATEAFF
TRBJ1-2 | - | TRBV28 | - | TGTGCCAGCAGTTCCCTGGAAAGATATGGCTACACCTTC | CASSSLERYGYTF
TRBJ2-3 | once | TRBV20-1 | - | TGCAGTGCCTCTCCCGACACAGATACGCAGTATTTT | CSASPDTDTQYF
TRBJ2-1 | - | TRBV20-1 | - | TGCAGTGCTAGATGGGCTAGCGTTAACAATGAGCAGTTCTTC | CSARWASVNNEQFF
TRBJ2-5 | - | TRBV24-1 | TRBD1 | TGTGCCACCAGTGACGCCGGGACAGGTAAAGAGACCCAGTACTTC | CATSDAGTGKETQYF
TRBJ1-1 | - | TRBV20-1 | - | TGCAGTGCTAGCCCTAAAACCGGGGGGGTCACTGAAGCTTTCTTT | CSASPKTGGVTEAFF